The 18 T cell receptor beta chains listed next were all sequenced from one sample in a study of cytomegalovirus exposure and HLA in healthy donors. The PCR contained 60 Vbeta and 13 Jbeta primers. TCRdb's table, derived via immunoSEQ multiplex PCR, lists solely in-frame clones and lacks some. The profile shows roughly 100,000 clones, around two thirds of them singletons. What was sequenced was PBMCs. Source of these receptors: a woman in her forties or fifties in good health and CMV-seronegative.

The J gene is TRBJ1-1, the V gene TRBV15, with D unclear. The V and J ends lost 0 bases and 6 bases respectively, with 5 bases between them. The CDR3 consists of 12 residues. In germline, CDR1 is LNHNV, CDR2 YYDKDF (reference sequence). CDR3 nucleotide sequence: TGTGCCACCAGCAGAGATATCGCTGAAGCTTTCTTT. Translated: CATSRDIAEAFF.

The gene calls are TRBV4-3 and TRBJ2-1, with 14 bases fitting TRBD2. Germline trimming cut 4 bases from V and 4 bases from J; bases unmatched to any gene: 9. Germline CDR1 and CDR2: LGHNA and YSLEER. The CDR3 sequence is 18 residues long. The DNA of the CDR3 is TGCGCCAGCAGCCCACCGGGACTAGCGGGAGTCGGGTACAATGAGCAGTTCTTC. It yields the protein CASSPPGLAGVGYNEQFF.

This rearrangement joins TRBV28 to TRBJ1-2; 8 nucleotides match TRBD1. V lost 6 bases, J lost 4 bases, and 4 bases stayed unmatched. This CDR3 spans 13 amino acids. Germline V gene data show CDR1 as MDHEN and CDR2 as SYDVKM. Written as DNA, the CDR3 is TGTGCCAGCAGACCAGGGGGCTTCTATGGCTACACCTTC. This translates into CASRPGGFYGYTF.

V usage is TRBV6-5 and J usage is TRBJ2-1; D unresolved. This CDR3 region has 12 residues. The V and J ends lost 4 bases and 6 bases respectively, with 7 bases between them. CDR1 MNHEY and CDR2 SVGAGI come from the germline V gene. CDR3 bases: TGTGCCAGCAGTTCACAGTTCAATGAGCAGTTCTTC. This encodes CASSSQFNEQFF.

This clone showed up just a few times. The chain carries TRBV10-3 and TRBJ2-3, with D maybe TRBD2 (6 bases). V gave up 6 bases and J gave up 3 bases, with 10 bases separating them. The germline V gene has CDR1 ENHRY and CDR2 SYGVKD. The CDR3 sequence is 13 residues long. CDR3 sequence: CAIRGGETDTQYF. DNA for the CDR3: TGTGCCATCAGGGGGGGAGAAACAGATACGCAGTATTTT.

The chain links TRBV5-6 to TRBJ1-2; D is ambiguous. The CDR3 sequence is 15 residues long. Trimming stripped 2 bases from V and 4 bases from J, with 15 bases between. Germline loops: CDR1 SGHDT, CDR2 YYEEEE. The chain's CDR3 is CASSLGTVVSYGYTF. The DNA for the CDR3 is TGTGCCAGCAGCTTAGGAACAGTGGTGAGCTATGGCTACACCTTC.

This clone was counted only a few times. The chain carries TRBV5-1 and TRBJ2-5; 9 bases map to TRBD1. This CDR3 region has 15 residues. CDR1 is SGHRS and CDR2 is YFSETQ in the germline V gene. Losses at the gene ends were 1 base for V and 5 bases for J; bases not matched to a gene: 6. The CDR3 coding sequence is TGCGCCAGCAGCTTGACGGGGACAGGGCGGGAGACCCAGTACTTC. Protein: CASSLTGTGRETQYF.

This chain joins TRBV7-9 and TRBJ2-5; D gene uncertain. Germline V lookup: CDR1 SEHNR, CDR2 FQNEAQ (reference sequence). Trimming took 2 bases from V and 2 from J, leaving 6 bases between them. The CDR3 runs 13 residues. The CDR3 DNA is TGTGCCAGCAGCTTACCGGGTCAAGAGACCCAGTACTTC. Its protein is CASSLPGQETQYF.

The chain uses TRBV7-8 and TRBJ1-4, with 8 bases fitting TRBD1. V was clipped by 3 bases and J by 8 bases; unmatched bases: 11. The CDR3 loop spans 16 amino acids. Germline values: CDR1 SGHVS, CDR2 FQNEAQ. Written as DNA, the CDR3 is TGTGCCAGCAGCTTTAGGGAGGACAGGGCGAGGGAAAAACTGTTTTTT. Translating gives CASSFREDRAREKLFF.

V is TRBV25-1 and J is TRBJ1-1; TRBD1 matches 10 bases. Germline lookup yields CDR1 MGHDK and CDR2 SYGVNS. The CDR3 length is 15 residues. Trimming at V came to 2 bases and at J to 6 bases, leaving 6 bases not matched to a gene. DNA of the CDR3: TGTGCCAGCAGTGAAAGACAGGGGGCGAGTTCTGAAGCTTTCTTT. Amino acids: CASSERQGASSEAFF.

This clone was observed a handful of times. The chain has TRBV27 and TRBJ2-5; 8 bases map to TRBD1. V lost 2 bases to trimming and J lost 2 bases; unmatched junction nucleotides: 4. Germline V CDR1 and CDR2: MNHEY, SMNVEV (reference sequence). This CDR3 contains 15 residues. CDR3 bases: TGTGCCAGCAGTTTAGGCAGGGGGCGACAAGAGACCCAGTACTTC. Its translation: CASSLGRGRQETQYF.

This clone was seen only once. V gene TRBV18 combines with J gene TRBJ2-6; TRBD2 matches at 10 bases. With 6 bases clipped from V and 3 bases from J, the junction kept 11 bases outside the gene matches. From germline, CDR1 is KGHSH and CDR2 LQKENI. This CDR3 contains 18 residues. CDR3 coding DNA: TGTGCCAGCTCCCCCGTTCAGCGGGAGGGCCGTGGGGCCAACGTCCTGACTTTC. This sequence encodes CASSPVQREGRGANVLTF.

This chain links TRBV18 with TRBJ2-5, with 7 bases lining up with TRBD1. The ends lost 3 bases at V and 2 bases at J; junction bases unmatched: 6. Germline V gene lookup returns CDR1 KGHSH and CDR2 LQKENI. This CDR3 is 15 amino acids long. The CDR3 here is CASSPLWGQQETQYF. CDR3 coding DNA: TGTGCCAGCTCACCGCTCTGGGGACAGCAAGAGACCCAGTACTTC.

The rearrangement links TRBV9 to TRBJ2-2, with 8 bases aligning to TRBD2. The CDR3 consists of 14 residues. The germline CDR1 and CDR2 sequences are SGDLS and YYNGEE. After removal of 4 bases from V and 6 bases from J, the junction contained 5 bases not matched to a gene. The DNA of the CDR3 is TGTGCCAGCAGCAAGGGACTAGTCTCCGGGGAGCTGTTTTTT. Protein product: CASSKGLVSGELFF.

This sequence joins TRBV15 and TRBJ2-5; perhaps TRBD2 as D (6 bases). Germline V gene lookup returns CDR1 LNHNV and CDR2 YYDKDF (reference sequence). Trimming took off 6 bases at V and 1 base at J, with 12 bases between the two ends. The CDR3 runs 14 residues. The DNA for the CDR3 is TGTGCCACCAGAACCCGGGACTTCCAAGAGACCCAGTACTTC. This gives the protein CATRTRDFQETQYF.

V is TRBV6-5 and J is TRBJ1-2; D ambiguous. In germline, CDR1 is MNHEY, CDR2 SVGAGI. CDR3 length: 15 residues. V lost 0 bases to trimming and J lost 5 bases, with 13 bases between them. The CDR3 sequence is CASSYSAGQLYGYTF. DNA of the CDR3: TGTGCCAGCAGTTACTCAGCAGGTCAATTGTATGGCTACACCTTC.

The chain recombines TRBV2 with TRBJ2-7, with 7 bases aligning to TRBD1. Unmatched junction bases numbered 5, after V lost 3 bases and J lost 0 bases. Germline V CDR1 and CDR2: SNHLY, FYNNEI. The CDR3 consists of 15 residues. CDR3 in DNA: TGTGCCAGCAGTGACGACAGGGTCAGCTCCTACGAGCAGTACTTC. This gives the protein CASSDDRVSSYEQYF.

CDR3 bases: TGCGCCAGCAGCCAATTCCCGGGAGAAGAGACCCAGTACTTC. This translates into CASSQFPGEETQYF. The chain uses TRBV4-1 and TRBJ2-5, with a tentative D call TRBD2 (6 bases). The CDR3 is 14 amino acids. Trimming left V 2 bases short and J 3 bases short, with 10 bases between. The germline CDR1 and CDR2 sequences are MGHRA and YSYEKL.